Below, 26 T cell receptor beta chains from the same sample are listed, as sequenced in a study of T cells in women clearing cervical HPV infection. This table comes from immunoSEQ multiplex PCR, and its TCRdb copy is limited to in-frame clones, with some not included. Its listing shows around 35,000 clones. Sequenced material: blood buffy coat. All receptors come from a woman aged 18 to 75 with a cervical HPV16 infection that either progressed to CIN3+ or cleared (not recorded which).

A word on this clone: The CDR3 is cut off 3 residues early in the read; its end comes from the germline J gene. The V and J genes are TRBV18 and TRBJ2-3; D ambiguous. The length of the CDR3 is 15 residues. Germline lookup yields CDR1 KGHSH and CDR2 LQKENI. Trimming pared 0 bases from V and 0 bases from J, leaving 7 bases between. This CDR3 is CASSPPPPSTDTQYF. CDR3 DNA, as far as it was read: TGTGCCAGCTCACCACCCCCCCCTAGCACAGATACG.

In the case of this clone: The read gets to within 3 residues of the CDR3 end, and the germline J gene fills in the rest. The V call is TRBV7-2, the J call TRBJ2-3; D may be TRBD2 (6 bases). From germline, CDR1 is SGHTA and CDR2 FQGNSA. This CDR3 has 15 residues. CDR3 bases read: TGTGCCAGCAGCTTGCTGCGGGGACCGGGAGAGGCG. Its translation: CASSLLRGPGEA. In full, the CDR3 is CASSLLRGPGEAQYF.

About this clone: The CDR3 is cut off 3 residues early in the read; its end comes from the germline J gene. This chain uses TRBV6-2 or TRBV6-3 with TRBJ2-1, with 8 bases that match TRBD1. V gave up 6 bases and J gave up 3 bases; unmatched junction bases: 7. The germline V gene encodes CDR1 MNHEY and CDR2 SVGEGT. The CDR3 covers 15 residues. CDR3: CASSDDRGGYNEQFF. CDR3 bases read: TGTGCCAGCAGCGACGACAGGGGTGGCTACAATGAG.

With respect to this clone: The DNA ends 3 residues before the CDR3 does, and the rest of the CDR3 is filled in from the germline J gene. This chain uses TRBV6-4 with TRBJ2-1; 7 bases agree with TRBD2. Germline V gene data show CDR1 as MRHNA and CDR2 as SNTAGT. Trimming at V came to 0 bases and at J to 7 bases, leaving 6 bases not matched to a gene. The CDR3 is made up of 15 amino acids. CDR3 loop: CASSDSPTSANEQFF. The DNA read from the CDR3 is TGTGCCAGCAGTGACTCGCCTACTAGCGCGAATGAG.

Worth noting for this clone: The CDR3 extends 3 residues past the end of the read, so its final part is completed from the germline J gene. The V and J genes are TRBV7-9 and TRBJ1-2, with 8 bases that match TRBD1. This CDR3 spans 14 amino acids. The germline V gene encodes CDR1 SEHNR and CDR2 FQNEAQ (reference sequence). CDR3 DNA, as far as it was read: TGTGCCAGCAGCTTATCCGGGACAGGCAATGAC. This sequence encodes CASSLSGTGND. The CDR3 as a whole reads CASSLSGTGNDYTF.

As to this clone: The CDR3 end falls 3 residues outside the read, so it is completed with the germline J gene. The rearrangement links TRBV20-1 to TRBJ2-2, with TRBD1 identical over 7 bases. CDR3 length: 15 amino acids. Per germline, CDR1 DFQATT and CDR2 SNEGSKA (reference sequence). Trimming cost V 1 base and J 5 bases; bases outside gene matches: 7. The sequenced part of the CDR3 DNA is TGCAGTGCTAGAGGGGCCGACAGGGTAACCGGGGAG. Translated, it gives CSARGADRVTGE. The complete CDR3 reads CSARGADRVTGELFF.

Worth noting for this clone: The read stops 3 residues short of the end of the CDR3; the missing end is completed from the germline J gene. The chain couples TRBV10-3 to TRBJ2-4; maybe TRBD2 (5 bases). The CDR3 is 16 residues long. The V and J ends lost 4 bases and 3 bases respectively, with 16 bases between them. Germline V gives CDR1 ENHRY, CDR2 SYGVKD. Incomplete CDR3 DNA: TGTGCCATCAGTGCATTAGCTATACGGGGCAAAAACATT. Encoded protein: CAISALAIRGKNI. The whole CDR3 protein is CAISALAIRGKNIQYF.

With regard to this clone: Coverage ceases 3 residues before the CDR3 finishes, and the germline J gene fills in the end. The chain has TRBV30 and TRBJ2-7, with 7 bases fitting TRBD1. This CDR3 is built from 14 residues. The J segment lost 1 base and the V segment lost 2 bases, leaving 5 bases of the junction unmatched. In germline, CDR1 is GTSNPN, CDR2 SVGIG (reference sequence). Incomplete CDR3 DNA: TGTGCCTGGAGTTGGACAGGCTTATCCTACGAG. Translation gives CAWSWTGLSYE. The CDR3 as a whole reads CAWSWTGLSYEQYF.

Note on this clone: The read gets to within 3 residues of the CDR3 end, and the germline J gene fills in the rest. This chain links TRBV20-1 with TRBJ2-4; D uncertain. Germline assignment: CDR1 DFQATT and CDR2 SNEGSKA (reference sequence). The CDR3 loop spans 18 amino acids. V dropped 5 bases and J dropped 0 bases, with 23 bases sitting between them. The DNA read from the CDR3 is TGCAGTGCTGCTAGGAGCAGTTATGTGCCCTTAGCCAAAAACATT. Protein product: CSAARSSYVPLAKNI. The CDR3 reads in full as CSAARSSYVPLAKNIQYF.

Concerning this clone: Read coverage stops 3 residues before the CDR3 terminus; the germline J gene supplies the remainder. The chain carries TRBV2 and TRBJ2-7; D is perhaps TRBD1 (5 bases). V was pared by 6 bases and J by 0 bases, with 15 bases between. CDR1 and CDR2 from the germline V gene are SNHLY and FYNNEI. The CDR3 consists of 15 residues. CDR3 sequence: CASRHQGTSSYEQYF. The CDR3 DNA, read in part, is TGTGCCAGCAGACATCAGGGAACCAGCTCCTACGAG.

Comment on this clone: Read sequence stops 3 residues before the CDR3 end, and the germline J gene provides the missing end. The J gene is TRBJ1-1, the V gene TRBV12-5, with 9 bases that match TRBD1. V trimming: 1 base; J trimming: 6 bases; junction bases outside the gene matches: 6. The CDR3 runs 15 residues. From germline, CDR1 is LGHNT and CDR2 FRNRAP. Here the CDR3 reads CASGLGGQGIAEAFF. CDR3 DNA (partial): TGTGCTAGTGGTTTGGGGGGACAGGGAATCGCTGAA. Together with reference TRBV12-5 and TRBJ1-1, the CDR3 gives the full variable domain: DARVTQTPRHKVTEMGQEVTMRCQPILGHNTVFWYRQTMMQGLELLAYFRNRAPLDDSGMPKDRFSAEMPDATLATLKIQPSEPRDSAVYFCASGLGGQGIAEAFFGQGTRLTVV.

In regard to this clone: The sequence runs out 3 residues before the end of the CDR3; the remainder is reconstructed from the germline J gene. The chain carries TRBV5-4 and TRBJ2-2; 7 nucleotides match TRBD1. Germline CDR1 SGHNT, CDR2 YYREEE (reference sequence). The CDR3 runs 12 residues. The CDR3 protein is CASQGVGEKLFF. Incomplete CDR3 DNA: TGTGCCAGCCAGGGGGTTGGAGAAAAG. Based on the CDR3 plus reference TRBV5-4 and TRBJ2-2, the full variable domain is ETGVTQSPTHLIKTRGQQVTLRCSSQSGHNTVSWYQQALGQGPQFIFQYYREEENGRGNFPPRFSGLQFPNYSSELNVNALELDDSALYLCASQGVGEKLFFGEGSRLTVL.

About this clone: The CDR3 end lies 3 residues beyond the end of the read and is filled in from the germline J gene. The chain has TRBV10-3 and TRBJ2-2; TRBD1 is a possible D gene (5 bases). CDR1 is ENHRY, CDR2 SYGVKD, per germline. The CDR3 is made up of 15 amino acids. Between the trimmed V and J ends, which lost 7 bases and 2 bases, there was a span of 14 bases. CDR3 region: CAITPMTVNTGELFF. The CDR3 DNA, read in part, is TGTGCCATCACCCCTATGACAGTTAACACCGGGGAG.

As regards this clone: The missing CDR3 end, 3 residues past where the read stops, is filled in from the germline J gene. The chain recombines TRBV20-1 with TRBJ2-3; TRBD2 is a possible D gene (7 bases). Trimming pared 3 bases from V and 4 bases from J, leaving 23 bases between. The CDR3 runs to 17 residues. Germline lookup yields CDR1 DFQATT and CDR2 SNEGSKA (reference sequence). The CDR3 reads CSASGTLWGGRADTQYF. The part of the CDR3 DNA that was read is TGCAGTGCTAGTGGGACCCTATGGGGGGGGCGGGCAGATACG.

The covered CDR3 bases are TGCAGTGCTATCACTCGTCCCTCTGGAAACACC. It yields the protein CSAITRPSGNT. The whole CDR3 protein is CSAITRPSGNTIYF. The J gene is TRBJ1-3, the V gene TRBV20-1, with no clear D. Read sequence stops 3 residues before the CDR3 end, and the germline J gene provides the missing end. Germline V gives CDR1 DFQATT, CDR2 SNEGSKA (reference sequence). Trimming took 4 bases from V and 0 from J, leaving 10 bases between them. The CDR3 contains 14 residues.

Points on this clone: The read terminates 3 residues ahead of where the CDR3 ends, so the germline J gene completes it. The chain carries TRBV6-2 or TRBV6-3 and TRBJ2-7; 8 bases agree with TRBD1. This CDR3 is built from 15 residues. The germline V gene has CDR1 MNHEY and CDR2 SVGEGT. The V and J ends lost 6 bases and 4 bases, in that order; junction bases with no gene match: 11. Partial CDR3 DNA: TGTGCCAGCAGATCTACAGCAGGGGGCTTATACGAG. Amino acid sequence: CASRSTAGGLYE. The CDR3 in its entirety is CASRSTAGGLYEQYF.

A note on this clone: The read ends 3 residues shy of where the CDR3 ends; the end is completed using the germline J gene. The V gene is TRBV20-1, the J gene TRBJ2-7; TRBD1 is a possible D gene (6 bases). In germline, CDR1 is DFQATT, CDR2 SNEGSKA (reference sequence). This CDR3 is built from 14 residues. Trimming took 0 bases from V and 2 from J, leaving 11 bases between them. CDR3 DNA (partial): TGCAGTGCTAGAGATCGGCGGACAGCCTACGAG. It yields the protein CSARDRRTAYE. The complete CDR3 protein is CSARDRRTAYEQYF.

Remarks on this clone: Sequencing ends 3 residues short of the CDR3 end; the germline J gene provides the rest. This rearrangement joins TRBV12-3 or TRBV12-4 to TRBJ1-1; D remains unclear. Trimming left V 7 bases short and J 4 bases short, with 10 bases between. The CDR3 extends over 12 amino acids. The CDR3 DNA, read in part, is TGTGCCAGCACTCCATCGGGCACTGAA. Encoded protein: CASTPSGTE. The complete CDR3 protein is CASTPSGTEAFF.

A word on this clone: The CDR3 extends 3 residues past the end of the read, so its final part is completed from the germline J gene. The genes are TRBV20-1 and TRBJ1-5; 9 positions match TRBD1. Germline CDR1 is DFQATT and CDR2 is SNEGSKA (reference sequence). The CDR3 is 13 amino acids. The V gene end was trimmed by 4 bases and the J gene end by 6 bases; junction bases not matched to a gene: 4. The CDR3 reads CSATHRGRQPQHF. The sequenced CDR3 bases are TGCAGTGCTACCCACAGGGGGCGTCAGCCC.

Comment on this clone: Sequencing ends 3 residues short of the CDR3 end; the germline J gene provides the rest. The V call is TRBV6-2 or TRBV6-3, the J call TRBJ2-3; tentative D call: TRBD2 (5 bases). CDR3 length equals 13 residues. The germline V gene has CDR1 MNHEY and CDR2 SVGEGT. Between the trimmed V and J ends, which lost 8 bases and 5 bases, there was a span of 14 bases. The DNA read from the CDR3 is TGTGCCAGCCAACAAGGGAGCGGAGATACG. This translates into CASQQGSGDT. The entire CDR3 protein reads CASQQGSGDTQYF.

For this clone: The CDR3 is cut off 3 residues early in the read; its end comes from the germline J gene. V and J are TRBV19 and TRBJ2-5, with D tentatively TRBD2 (6 bases). There are 13 residues in the CDR3. V was clipped by 5 bases and J by 5 bases, with 12 bases between them. Germline V gives CDR1 LNHDA, CDR2 SQIVND (reference sequence). The CDR3 is CASSRTGEETQYF. Partial CDR3 DNA: TGTGCCAGTAGTCGGACGGGGGAGGAGACC.

As regards this clone: From the germline J gene comes the end of the CDR3, since the read stops 3 residues before it. The genes are TRBV2 and TRBJ1-2; TRBD1 matches 7 bases. Germline trimming cut 6 bases from V and 7 bases from J; bases unmatched to any gene: 8. Per germline, CDR1 SNHLY and CDR2 FYNNEI. The CDR3 contains 13 residues. CDR3: CASRFGQARGYTF. The covered CDR3 bases are TGTGCCAGCAGATTCGGACAGGCCCGTGGC.

Comment on this clone: The CDR3 end falls 3 residues outside the read, so it is completed with the germline J gene. V is TRBV4-2 and J is TRBJ1-3; TRBD1 agrees at 8 bases. Looked up from germline, CDR1 is LGHNA and CDR2 is YNFKEQ. CDR3 length: 16 residues. V was pared by 2 bases and J by 4 bases, with 7 bases of the junction left unmatched. The CDR3 loop reads CASSQHTGGNGNTIYF. The sequenced CDR3 bases are TGTGCCAGCAGCCAACACACAGGGGGAAACGGAAACACC.

A word on this clone: The read terminates 3 residues ahead of where the CDR3 ends, so the germline J gene completes it. The gene calls are TRBV20-1 and TRBJ1-1; D gene ambiguous. The CDR3 has 10 residues. V was shortened by 6 bases and J by 5 bases, with 7 bases between the two germline ends. Germline V CDR1 and CDR2: DFQATT, SNEGSKA (reference sequence). The sequenced CDR3 bases are TGCAGTGCCTTCGTGACTGAA. Translating gives CSAFVTE. The entire CDR3 protein reads CSAFVTEAFF.

As for this clone: The CDR3 goes on 3 residues after the read ends, and that part is filled in from the germline J gene. V is TRBV6-1 and J is TRBJ1-2; possible D gene TRBD1, 5 bases. Germline lookup yields CDR1 MNHNS and CDR2 SASEGT. The CDR3 consists of 13 residues. The sequenced CDR3 bases are TGTGCCAGCAGTGAGCAGGGCCCTAGCGAC. The encoded protein is CASSEQGPSD. The CDR3 reads in full as CASSEQGPSDYTF.

For this clone: The read is 3 residues too short to cover the CDR3 end, so that end is filled in from the germline J gene. The chain links TRBV19 to TRBJ2-1; 10 nucleotides agree with TRBD2. J was trimmed by 9 bases and V by 6 bases; bases with no gene match: 8. Germline CDR1 reads LNHDA; CDR2 reads SQIVND (reference sequence). The CDR3 is made up of 14 amino acids. CDR3 sequence: CASRRAGGPGEQFF. The covered CDR3 bases are TGTGCCAGTAGAAGAGCGGGAGGGCCAGGTGAG.